This TCR beta chain is drawn from a study of regulatory T cells in long-lasting Graves disease. Regarding time point: newly diagnosed GD, antithyroid drugs for less than 3 months. The authors made the TCR library using RNA they extracted from PBMCs. This clonotype has just a few counts. CDR3 regions were amplified by Arm-PCR using iRepertoire HTBI primers to build TCR beta libraries. Via MiXCR, TCRdb re-called the multiplex PCR reads, giving one row per CDR3 protein. Seen here are about 530,000 distinct CDR3 sequences, about 15% observed once, and the top ten hold approximately 25%. This CDR3 has 17 amino acids. CDR1 is MGHRA, CDR2 YSYEKL, per germline. The ends lost 5 bases at V and 7 bases at J; junction bases unmatched: 14. Another study also made use of these data, one on T cells in Graves' hyperthyroidism and ophthalmopathy.

The TCR comes from a woman aged 35-65 years with Graves disease. The material sequenced was peripheral blood mononuclear cells (PBMCs), taken at new diagnosis, from a patient treated with antithyroid drugs. V is TRBV4-1 and J is TRBJ1-6; 7 bases align to TRBD1. CDR3 region: CASSDRTGKSLNSPLHF. The DNA for the CDR3 is TGCGCCAGCAGCGACAGGACAGGAAAGAGCCTAAATTCACCCCTCCACTTT.